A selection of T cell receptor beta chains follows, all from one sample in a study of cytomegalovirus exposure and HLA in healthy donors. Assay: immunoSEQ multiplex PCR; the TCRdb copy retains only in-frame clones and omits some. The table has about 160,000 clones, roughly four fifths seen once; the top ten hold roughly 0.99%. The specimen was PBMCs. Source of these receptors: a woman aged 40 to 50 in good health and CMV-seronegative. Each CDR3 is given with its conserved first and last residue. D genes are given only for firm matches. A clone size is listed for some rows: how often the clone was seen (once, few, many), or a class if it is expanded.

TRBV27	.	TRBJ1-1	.	CASSFAGNAEAFF	TGTGCCAGCAGTTTCGCGGGGAACGCTGAAGCTTTCTTT
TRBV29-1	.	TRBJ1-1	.	CSVEEIGGTEAFF	TGCAGCGTTGAAGAGATAGGGGGTACTGAAGCTTTCTTT
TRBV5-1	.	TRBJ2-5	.	CASSSATIQGTETQYF	TGCGCCAGCAGCTCAGCTACAATACAGGGTACGGAGACCCAGTACTTC
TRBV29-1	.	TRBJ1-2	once	CSVEDLKDFNYGYTF	TGCAGCGTTGAAGATCTAAAGGACTTTAACTATGGCTACACCTTC
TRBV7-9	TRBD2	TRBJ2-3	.	CASSPEGLAGDTQYF	TGTGCCAGCAGCCCAGAGGGACTAGCGGGAGATACGCAGTATTTT
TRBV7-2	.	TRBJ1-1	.	CASSPRDSPTMNTEAFF	TGTGCCAGCAGCCCCCGCGACAGTCCCACTATGAACACTGAAGCTTTCTTT
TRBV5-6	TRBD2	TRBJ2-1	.	CASIPGEASGRARNEQFF	TGTGCCAGCATCCCCGGGGAGGCTAGCGGGAGGGCCCGGAATGAGCAGTTCTTC
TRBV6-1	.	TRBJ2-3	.	CATGAGRTDTQYF	TGTGCCACGGGAGCGGGTCGCACAGATACGCAGTATTTT
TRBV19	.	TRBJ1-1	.	CASMGGPLSAFF	TGTGCCAGTATGGGGGGACCTCTCAGTGCTTTCTTT
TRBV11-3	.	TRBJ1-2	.	CASSFRQSTVYGYTF	TGTGCCAGCAGCTTCCGACAGAGTACCGTCTATGGCTACACCTTC
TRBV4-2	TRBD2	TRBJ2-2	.	CASSRTSGGNTGELFF	TGTGCCAGCAGCCGAACTAGCGGAGGAAACACCGGGGAGCTGTTTTTT
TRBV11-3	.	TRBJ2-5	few	CASSLSGETQYF	TGTGCCAGCAGCTTATCAGGAGAGACCCAGTACTTC
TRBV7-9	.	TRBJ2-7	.	CASEGQIEQYF	TGTGCCAGCGAAGGACAAATCGAGCAGTACTTC
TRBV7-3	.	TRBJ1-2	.	CASSLTPGQNYGYTF	TGTGCCAGCAGCCTAACCCCGGGTCAGAACTATGGCTACACCTTC
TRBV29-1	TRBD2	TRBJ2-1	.	CSAKGLADNEQFF	TGCAGCGCCAAGGGACTAGCGGACAATGAGCAGTTCTTC
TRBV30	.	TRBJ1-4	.	CAWSPGSTTNEKLFF	TGTGCCTGGTCTCCGGGGAGTACAACTAATGAAAAACTGTTTTTT
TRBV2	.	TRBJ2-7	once	CASSEALGRDIYEQYF	TGTGCCAGCAGTGAAGCTCTGGGCAGGGACATCTACGAGCAGTACTTC
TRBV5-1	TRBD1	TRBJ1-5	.	CASSPVGQGSQPQHF	TGCGCCAGCAGCCCAGTTGGACAGGGTAGTCAGCCCCAGCATTTT
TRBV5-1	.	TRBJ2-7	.	CASSPRATSSYEQYF	TGCGCCAGCAGCCCTCGAGCGACTAGCTCCTACGAGCAGTACTTC
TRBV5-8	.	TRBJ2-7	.	CASSRLGHPSSYEQYF	TGTGCCAGCAGCCGCCTTGGACACCCGTCCTCCTACGAGCAGTACTTC
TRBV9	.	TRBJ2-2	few	CAGSRQGDPGELFF	TGTGCCGGCTCCCGGCAGGGTGACCCCGGGGAGCTGTTTTTT
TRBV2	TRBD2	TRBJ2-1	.	CASSEERLAGVNEQFF	TGTGCCAGCAGTGAAGAAAGACTAGCGGGAGTAAATGAGCAGTTCTTC
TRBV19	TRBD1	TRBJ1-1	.	CASSPGQTLRAFF	TGTGCCAGTAGCCCGGGACAGACGTTAAGGGCTTTCTTT
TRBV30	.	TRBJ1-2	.	CAWNRVSVGGYTF	TGTGCCTGGAACAGAGTGTCGGTCGGCGGCTACACCTTC
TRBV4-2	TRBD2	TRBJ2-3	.	CASSLGREDTQYF	TGTGCCAGCAGCCTCGGGAGGGAGGATACGCAGTATTTT
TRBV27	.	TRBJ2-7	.	CASSSAQGNEQYF	TGTGCCAGCAGTTCGGCCCAGGGTAACGAGCAGTACTTC
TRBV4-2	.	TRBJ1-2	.	CASSQEGQGRGYTF	TGTGCCAGCAGCCAAGAGGGGCAGGGGAGAGGCTACACCTTC
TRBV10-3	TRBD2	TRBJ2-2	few	CASKLAGNTGELFF	TGTGCCTCGAAACTAGCGGGAAACACCGGGGAGCTGTTTTTT
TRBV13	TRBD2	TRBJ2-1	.	CASTPGGRTYHNEQFF	TGTGCCAGCACCCCGGGGGGGAGGACTTATCACAATGAGCAGTTCTTC
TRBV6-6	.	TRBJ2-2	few	CASRGGGSGSTGELFF	TGTGCCAGCAGAGGGGGGGGCAGCGGTTCTACCGGGGAGCTGTTTTTT
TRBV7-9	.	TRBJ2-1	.	CASSGGLGYNEQFF	TGTGCCAGCAGTGGCGGGTTGGGGTACAATGAGCAGTTCTTC
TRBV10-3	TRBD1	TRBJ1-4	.	CAISAGTGGKEKLFF	TGTGCCATCAGTGCCGGGACAGGGGGGAAGGAAAAACTGTTTTTT
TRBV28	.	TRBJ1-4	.	CASRGGRSKGKEKLFF	TGTGCCAGTCGGGGGGGAAGATCGAAGGGGAAAGAAAAACTGTTTTTT
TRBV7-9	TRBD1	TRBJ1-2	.	CASSLVTGGDHGYTF	TGTGCCAGCAGCTTAGTGACAGGGGGCGATCATGGCTACACCTTC
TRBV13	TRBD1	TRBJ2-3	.	CASSPTGRPPTDTQYF	TGTGCCAGCAGTCCGACAGGGCGACCTCCTACAGATACGCAGTATTTT
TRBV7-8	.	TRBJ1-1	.	CASSLIPTEAFF	TGTGCCAGCAGCCTTATTCCCACTGAAGCTTTCTTT
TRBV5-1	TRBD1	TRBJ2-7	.	CASSSGTGGDEQYF	TGCGCCAGCAGCTCCGGGACAGGGGGGGACGAGCAGTACTTC
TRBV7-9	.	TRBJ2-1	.	CASSPPSEVKVKQFF	TGTGCCAGCAGCCCGCCTAGCGAGGTCAAGGTCAAGCAGTTCTTC
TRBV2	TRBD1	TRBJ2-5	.	CASSEAPGQGETQYF	TGTGCCAGCAGTGAAGCCCCGGGACAGGGAGAGACCCAGTACTTC
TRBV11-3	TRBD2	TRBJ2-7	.	CASSLDYGRAVYEQYF	TGTGCCAGCAGCTTAGATTACGGGAGGGCCGTCTACGAGCAGTACTTC